The 27 T cell receptor beta chains below all came from one sample that was sequenced in a study of CD8 T cells in Susac syndrome. Reverse transcription of about 0.5 to 1 ug RNA was carried out with random hexamers. One entry per CDR3 protein results from TCRdb running MiXCR on the immunoSEQ multiplex PCR reads. Among 100,000 to 150,000 distinct CDR3 sequences listed, about 95% were seen once. Sequencing input: CD4+ T cells from PBMCs. The receptors originated from a human donor in good health.

The chain recombines TRBV4-1 with TRBJ1-1, with D tentatively TRBD1 (5 bases). The CDR3 is 14 amino acids. CDR1 is MGHRA, CDR2 YSYEKL, per germline. Trimming pared 5 bases from V and 2 bases from J, leaving 12 bases between. Written as DNA, the CDR3 is TGCGCCAGCAGCGCTCCCGGGACTAACACTGAAGCTTTCTTT. This translates into CASSAPGTNTEAFF.

The chain links TRBV28 to TRBJ2-5; D not resolved. CDR3 length: 16 amino acids. From germline, CDR1 is MDHEN and CDR2 SYDVKM. V was clipped by 3 bases and J by 3 bases, with 17 bases between them. CDR3 DNA: TGTGCCAGCAGTTTCCCAGGTGGGGAAGGAGAAGAGACCCAGTACTTC. Residues: CASSFPGGEGEETQYF. Full variable domain (remainder filled in from reference TRBV28 and TRBJ2-5): DVKVTQSSRYLVKRTGEKVFLECVQDMDHENMFWYRQDPGLGLRLIYFSYDVKMKEKGDIPEGYSVSREKKERFSLILESASTNQTSMYLCASSFPGGEGEETQYFGPGTRLLVL.

The V call is TRBV27, the J call TRBJ1-1; 7 bases line up with TRBD1. CDR1 MNHEY and CDR2 SMNVEV come from the germline V gene (reference sequence). The CDR3 totals 12 residues. V lost 6 bases and J lost 8; bases outside the gene matches: 6. The CDR3 bases are TGTGCCAGCAGGACCCCGGGACAGGAAGCTTTCTTT. Translated, it gives CASRTPGQEAFF.

The chain uses TRBV2 and TRBJ2-7; 8 bases fit TRBD2. The length of the CDR3 is 15 residues. Per germline, CDR1 SNHLY and CDR2 FYNNEI. With 1 base clipped from V and 4 bases from J, the junction kept 6 bases outside the gene matches. Here the CDR3 reads CASSEVAGIPYEQYF. The CDR3 nucleotides are TGTGCCAGCAGTGAAGTAGCGGGGATCCCGTACGAGCAGTACTTC. Drawing the rest from reference TRBV2 and TRBJ2-7, the complete variable domain is EPEVTQTPSHQVTQMGQEVILRCVPISNHLYFYWYRQILGQKVEFLVSFYNNEISEKSEIFDDQFSVERPDGSNFTLKIRSTKLEDSAMYFCASSEVAGIPYEQYFGPGTRLTVT.

V is TRBV20-1 and J is TRBJ2-3; a weak D match, TRBD2 (6 bases). The V end was cut by 0 bases, the J end by 4 bases, with 17 bases between. CDR1 and CDR2 from the germline V gene are DFQATT and SNEGSKA (reference sequence). The CDR3 consists of 16 residues. CDR3 bases: TGCAGTGCTAGAGATTCCTACGGGAGCAGGGCAGATACGCAGTATTTT. It specifies CSARDSYGSRADTQYF.

The CDR3 nucleotides are TGTGCCAGCTCACCAACTAGCGGGAACACCTACAATGAGCAGTTCTTC. This sequence encodes CASSPTSGNTYNEQFF. The chain employs TRBV18 and TRBJ2-1, with 10 positions matching TRBD2. This CDR3 region has 16 residues. The V and J ends lost 2 bases and 2 bases, in that order; junction bases with no gene match: 3. Looked up from germline, CDR1 is KGHSH and CDR2 is LQKENI. The full variable domain, with the rest looked up from reference TRBV18 and TRBJ2-1, is NAGVMQNPRHLVRRRGQEARLRCSPMKGHSHVYWYRQLPEEGLKFMVYLQKENIIDESGMPKERFSAEFPKEGPSILRIQQVVRGDSAAYFCASSPTSGNTYNEQFFGPGTRLTVL.

V usage is TRBV29-1 and J usage is TRBJ2-1; TRBD1 might be the D (6 bases). The CDR3 totals 11 residues. Germline V lookup: CDR1 SQVTM, CDR2 ANQGSEA. The V gene lost 7 bases and the J gene lost 16 bases, with 20 bases spanning the gap. CDR3 nucleotides: TGCAGCGCAGGAACAGGGTTTGTCGGATTCTTC. It translates to CSAGTGFVGFF.

The CDR3, as DNA: TGTGCCAGCACCGACAGGAGGAATGAAAAACTGTTTTTT. It is translated as CASTDRRNEKLFF. The chain links TRBV6-2 or TRBV6-3 to TRBJ1-4, with D perhaps matching TRBD1 (6 bases). The CDR3 runs 13 residues. CDR1 is MNHEY, CDR2 SVGEGT, per germline. Trimming left V 7 bases short and J 5 bases short, with 11 bases between.

The chain uses TRBV2 and TRBJ2-3, with 9 nucleotides matching TRBD2. Germline V CDR1 and CDR2: SNHLY, FYNNEI. The CDR3 consists of 16 residues. V lost 6 bases and J lost 4; bases outside the gene matches: 11. CDR3 nucleotides: TGTGCCAGCAGGGAGACCCTAGCGGGAAGGGCAGATACGCAGTATTTT. Translation gives CASRETLAGRADTQYF.

The CDR3 sequence is CASSFDSYYGYTF. Here the CDR3 DNA reads TGTGCCAGCAGCTTTGACAGCTACTATGGCTACACCTTC. The V gene is TRBV7-9, the J gene TRBJ1-2; D possibly corresponds to TRBD1 (5 bases). Trimming removed 3 bases from V and 3 bases from J, with 8 bases in between. Germline-derived CDR1 and CDR2 are SEHNR and FQNEAQ (reference sequence). The CDR3 runs 13 residues. Full variable domain (remainder filled in from reference TRBV7-9 and TRBJ1-2): DTGVSQNPRHKITKRGQNVTFRCDPISEHNRLYWYRQTLGQGPEFLTYFQNEAQLEKSRLLSDRFSAERPKGSFSTLEIQRTEQGDSAMYLCASSFDSYYGYTFGSGTRLTVV.

The V call is TRBV6-5, the J call TRBJ2-7; D unresolved. The length of the CDR3 is 14 residues. The germline V gene encodes CDR1 MNHEY and CDR2 SVGAGI. Trimming cost V 2 bases and J 2 bases, with 10 bases left between them. In DNA form, the CDR3 reads TGTGCCAGCAGTTACGGTCGTGGGGCCTACGAGCAGTACTTC. Amino acid sequence: CASSYGRGAYEQYF.

The rearrangement links TRBV7-2 to TRBJ1-1, with 7 positions matching TRBD1. The trim removed 5 bases at V and 1 base at J, leaving 7 bases unmatched. Per germline, CDR1 SGHTA and CDR2 FQGNSA. The CDR3 covers 15 residues. The CDR3 sequence: CASSMWDSPNTEAFF. The CDR3 region has the DNA TGTGCCAGCAGCATGTGGGACAGCCCGAACACTGAAGCTTTCTTT. Supplemented by reference TRBV7-2 and TRBJ1-1, the full variable domain reads GAGVSQSPSNKVTEKGKDVELRCDPISGHTALYWYRQSLGQGLEFLIYFQGNSAPDKSGLPSDRFSAERTGGSVSTLTIQRTQQEDSAVYLCASSMWDSPNTEAFFGQGTRLTVV.

The chain is built from TRBV4-1 and TRBJ2-5, with a weak D call TRBD2 (5 bases). Germline values: CDR1 MGHRA, CDR2 YSYEKL. V was pared by 4 bases and J by 5 bases, with 11 bases between. CDR3 length: 13 amino acids. This chain's CDR3 is CASSRALGETQYF. The CDR3 coding sequence is TGCGCCAGCAGCCGAGCACTAGGGGAGACCCAGTACTTC.

The V call is TRBV18, the J call TRBJ2-1; 8 bases are shared with TRBD2. The CDR3 runs 18 residues. Germline CDR1 and CDR2: KGHSH and LQKENI. Trimming took 0 bases from V and 0 from J; bases not matched to a gene: 7. CDR3 protein: CASSPPKIAGSSYNEQFF. The CDR3, as DNA: TGTGCCAGCTCACCACCAAAAATAGCGGGGAGCTCCTACAATGAGCAGTTCTTC.

V is TRBV7-2 and J is TRBJ2-2, with 7 bases lining up with TRBD1. This CDR3 comprises 16 residues. Germline CDR1 is SGHTA and CDR2 is FQGNSA. The trim removed 3 bases at V and 0 bases at J, leaving 4 bases unmatched. CDR3 in DNA: TGTGCCAGCAGCTTGTACAGGGGAGCGAACACCGGGGAGCTGTTTTTT. This gives the protein CASSLYRGANTGELFF. The full variable domain, completed using reference TRBV7-2 and TRBJ2-2, is GAGVSQSPSNKVTEKGKDVELRCDPISGHTALYWYRQSLGQGLEFLIYFQGNSAPDKSGLPSDRFSAERTGGSVSTLTIQRTQQEDSAVYLCASSLYRGANTGELFFGEGSRLTVL.

The rearrangement links TRBV20-1 to TRBJ1-2; 7 bases line up with TRBD1. CDR1 and CDR2 from the germline V gene are DFQATT and SNEGSKA (reference sequence). This CDR3 has 12 residues. V lost 6 bases to trimming and J lost 4 bases; unmatched junction nucleotides: 5. CDR3 coding DNA: TGCAGTGCGACAGGGATGGGCTATGGCTACACCTTC. Encoded protein: CSATGMGYGYTF.

The chain links TRBV6-2 or TRBV6-3 to TRBJ2-5; D might be TRBD1 (6 bases). CDR1 and CDR2 from the germline V gene are MNHEY and SVGEGT. CDR3 length equals 14 residues. Between the trimmed V and J ends, which lost 5 bases and 5 bases, there was a span of 15 bases. The CDR3 coding sequence is TGTGCCAGCAGTGATTTGGGGGCAGGCGAGACCCAGTACTTC. Residues: CASSDLGAGETQYF.

The chain carries TRBV14 and TRBJ2-7, with a tentative D call TRBD1 (5 bases). The CDR3 spans 15 residues. Trimming pared 1 base from V and 3 bases from J, leaving 13 bases between. Germline V CDR1 and CDR2: SGHDN, FVKESK. CDR3 sequence (DNA): TGTGCCAGCAGCCAAGGACAGTCCCCTCTCTACGAGCAGTACTTC. Amino acid sequence: CASSQGQSPLYEQYF.

This clonotype was seen a single time. This rearrangement joins TRBV30 to TRBJ1-5, with 8 bases aligning to TRBD1. CDR1 and CDR2 (germline): GTSNPN, SVGIG (reference sequence). The CDR3 spans 16 residues. With V trimmed by 5 bases and J by 9 bases, 18 bases remained unmatched. The CDR3 loop reads CAWEKKTGGPARPQHF. CDR3 DNA: TGTGCCTGGGAAAAGAAAACAGGGGGGCCGGCGCGGCCCCAGCATTTT.

This chain links TRBV19 with TRBJ2-1; TRBD2 matches 8 bases. This CDR3 has 16 residues. Germline CDR1 is LNHDA and CDR2 is SQIVND (reference sequence). J lost 9 bases, V lost 6 bases, and 16 bases had no gene match. The CDR3 loop reads CASRMGAGGERSEQFF. CDR3 in DNA: TGTGCCAGTAGAATGGGCGCGGGAGGAGAGCGGAGTGAGCAGTTCTTC.

V and J are TRBV7-2 and TRBJ2-2; the D gene could be TRBD1 or TRBD2 (5 bases each). CDR1 is SGHTA, CDR2 FQGNSA, per germline. The CDR3 totals 15 residues. V lost 3 bases and J lost 4, with 12 bases in between. CDR3 nucleotide sequence: TGTGCCAGCAGCTTGGTAGGGGACCGCACCGGGGAGCTGTTTTTT. It yields the protein CASSLVGDRTGELFF.

The V call is TRBV3-1, the J call TRBJ2-4; 11 bases line up with TRBD2. V dropped 0 bases and J dropped 2; count of bases not matched to a gene: 3. Germline V gene lookup returns CDR1 LGHDT and CDR2 YNNKEL (reference sequence). The CDR3 contains 17 residues. CDR3 amino acids: CASSQEGLAASKNIQYF. CDR3 coding DNA: TGTGCCAGCAGCCAAGAGGGACTAGCGGCTTCCAAAAACATTCAGTACTTC. The complete variable domain, with remaining parts taken from reference TRBV3-1 and TRBJ2-4, reads DTAVSQTPKYLVTQMGNDKSIKCEQNLGHDTMYWYKQDSKKFLKIMFSYNNKELIINETVPNRFSPKSPDKAHLNLHINSLELGDSAVYFCASSQEGLAASKNIQYFGAGTRLSVL.

The chain joins TRBV5-1 to TRBJ1-5; D may be TRBD1 (5 bases). CDR3 length: 14 amino acids. V was clipped by 0 bases and J by 7 bases, with 11 bases between them. Germline V gene lookup returns CDR1 SGHRS and CDR2 YFSETQ. The chain's CDR3 is CASSLAREGQPQHF. The DNA of the CDR3 is TGCGCCAGCAGCTTGGCCAGGGAGGGGCAGCCCCAGCATTTT.

This clonotype was seen just once. The chain combines TRBV16 with TRBJ2-7; D remains unclear. Germline V CDR1 and CDR2: KGHSY, FQNENV. The V gene lost 0 bases and the J gene lost 6 bases, with 9 bases spanning the gap. The length of the CDR3 is 13 residues. The CDR3, as DNA: TGTGCCAGCAGCCAATCCCCAATCGGCGAGCAGTACTTC. Translating it yields CASSQSPIGEQYF.

The chain is built from TRBV6-5 and TRBJ2-1, with 8 positions matching TRBD2. This CDR3 has 16 amino acids. Trimming cost V 0 bases and J 12 bases; bases outside gene matches: 13. In germline, CDR1 is MNHEY, CDR2 SVGAGI. The CDR3 sequence is CASSYSTSGRVRGQFF. The DNA for the CDR3 is TGTGCCAGCAGTTACTCGACAAGCGGGAGAGTCAGAGGGCAGTTCTTC.

J is TRBJ2-2 and V is TRBV28; D remains unclear. Per germline, CDR1 MDHEN and CDR2 SYDVKM. CDR3 length: 12 amino acids. The CDR3 nucleotides read TGTGCTTGTCAGACGCAAACCGGGGAGCTGTTTTTT. Protein sequence: CACQTQTGELFF.

V gene TRBV5-1 combines with J gene TRBJ2-7; no clear D. Germline assignment: CDR1 SGHRS and CDR2 YFSETQ. The CDR3 sequence is 14 residues long. Between the trimmed V and J ends, which lost 1 base and 1 base, there was a span of 9 bases. DNA for the CDR3: TGCGCCAGCAGCTTGAACCCCTCTTCCTACGAGCAGTACTTC. Residues: CASSLNPSSYEQYF.